A single sample gave rise to the 27 T cell receptor beta chains below, sequenced in a study of cytomegalovirus exposure and HLA in healthy donors. The PCR had 60 Vbeta and 13 Jbeta primers. Assay: immunoSEQ multiplex PCR; the TCRdb copy retains only in-frame clones and omits some. The sample records approximately 150,000 clones, over 70% being singletons. The sequenced sample consisted of PBMCs. These receptors were obtained from a male donor in good health and CMV-seronegative.

The gene calls are TRBV6-6 and TRBJ2-7; 7 positions match TRBD1. The V gene end was trimmed by 6 bases and the J gene end by 5 bases; junction bases not matched to a gene: 13. This CDR3 has 15 amino acids. CDR1 is MNHNY, CDR2 SVGAGI, per germline (reference sequence). DNA for the CDR3: TGTGCCAGCAGGGCAAGACAGGGTGGAACGGACGAGCAGTACTTC. Amino acids: CASRARQGGTDEQYF.

The chain uses TRBV5-3 and TRBJ2-3; D perhaps matches TRBD1 (5 bases). TRBV5-3 is known as an ORF, though its function is uncertain. The V and J ends lost 2 bases and 1 base respectively, with 11 bases between them. The CDR3 loop spans 15 amino acids. The CDR3 spells CARSFDRYCTDTQYF. CDR3 in DNA: TGTGCCAGAAGCTTTGACAGATACTGCACAGATACGCAGTATTTT.

In the case of this clone: One end of the junction is discordant with germline, which a read error may explain. The same CDR3 also results from other DNA sequences found in this sample. The chain combines TRBV30 with TRBJ1-1, with 7 bases matching TRBD1. The CDR3 is 16 residues long. CDR1 and CDR2 (germline): GTSNPN, SVGIG (reference sequence). The DNA of the CDR3 is TGTGCCTGGAGGGGAAGGGGGCTACTCATGAACACTGAGGCTTTCTTT. It is translated as CAWRGRGLLMNTEAFF.

Regarding this clone: The junction differs from germline at one of its ends, possibly a read error. The CDR3 here is CASSLRQGYAYTF. DNA of the CDR3: TGTGCCAGCAGCCTTCGACAGGGATATGCCTACACCTTC. The chain employs TRBV7-9 and TRBJ1-2, with TRBD1 matching over 7 bases. This CDR3 is 13 amino acids long. Germline V gene data show CDR1 as SEHNR and CDR2 as FQNEAQ (reference sequence). Full variable domain (remainder filled in from reference TRBV7-9 and TRBJ1-2): DTGVSQNPRHKITKRGQNVTFRCDPISEHNRLYWYRQTLGQGPEFLTYFQNEAQLEKSRLLSDRFSAERPKGSFSTLEIQRTEQGDSAMYLCASSLRQGYAYTFGSGTRLTVV.

The chain joins TRBV23-1 to TRBJ1-5, with D unclear. TRBV23-1 is given ORF status, its function remaining uncertain. CDR3 length equals 17 residues. The ends were cut back, 4 bases at V and 7 bases at J, with 23 bases in the middle. In nucleotides, the CDR3 is TGCGCCAGCAGTCTAGAGGAGGCGCGCGCGACGGACCAGCCCCAGCATTTT. Protein product: CASSLEEARATDQPQHF.

Only one count was recorded for this clone. The genes are TRBV5-6 and TRBJ2-7, with D perhaps TRBD1 (5 bases). The CDR3 covers 16 residues. Trimming took off 4 bases at V and 4 bases at J, with 21 bases between the two ends. Germline loops: CDR1 SGHDT, CDR2 YYEEEE. The CDR3 bases are TGTGCCAGCAGCCAAATCCGTATGACAGCTGCTTACGAGCAGTACTTC. Its translation is CASSQIRMTAAYEQYF.

The genes are TRBV19 and TRBJ1-6; 9 nucleotides match TRBD1. From germline, CDR1 is LNHDA and CDR2 SQIVND (reference sequence). The CDR3 is 17 amino acids. J gave up 3 bases and V 6 bases, and 9 bases lay outside the gene matches. DNA of the CDR3: TGTGCCAGTAGGGTGTGGGACAGGGCCCTCTATAATTCACCCCTCCACTTT. Translation gives CASRVWDRALYNSPLHF.

This sequence joins TRBV5-1 and TRBJ2-5, with D tentatively TRBD1 (6 bases). Trimming stripped 3 bases from V and 5 bases from J, with 14 bases between. This CDR3 is 14 amino acids long. In germline, CDR1 is SGHRS, CDR2 YFSETQ. CDR3: CASSSLARGETQYF. CDR3 coding DNA: TGCGCCAGCAGCTCCCTCGCGAGGGGGGAGACCCAGTACTTC.

The chain uses TRBV5-6 and TRBJ1-2; maybe TRBD1 (6 bases). The CDR3 has 14 amino acids. V dropped 4 bases and J dropped 4 bases, with 14 bases sitting between them. Germline V gene lookup returns CDR1 SGHDT and CDR2 YYEEEE. CDR3 nucleotide sequence: TGTGCCAGCAGCACCTGGGACACTCCCTATGGCTACACCTTC. It specifies CASSTWDTPYGYTF.

The rearrangement uses TRBV19 and TRBJ1-2; 7 bases are shared with TRBD1. CDR1 and CDR2 (germline): LNHDA, SQIVND (reference sequence). After removal of 7 bases from V and 5 bases from J, the junction contained 10 bases not matched to a gene. The CDR3 runs 14 residues. The CDR3 region is CASTSGQRQYGYTF. For the CDR3, the DNA is TGTGCCAGTACCTCGGGACAGCGGCAATATGGCTACACCTTC.

The chain combines TRBV5-1 with TRBJ2-3; D possibly corresponds to TRBD1 (6 bases). Germline-derived CDR1 and CDR2 are SGHRS and YFSETQ. There are 15 residues in the CDR3. V shed 4 bases and J shed 0 bases, with 12 bases lying between them. The CDR3 loop reads CASSPGVTSTDTQYF. DNA for the CDR3: TGCGCCAGCAGCCCAGGGGTCACTAGCACAGATACGCAGTATTTT. Drawing the rest from reference TRBV5-1 and TRBJ2-3, the complete variable domain is KAGVTQTPRYLIKTRGQQVTLSCSPISGHRSVSWYQQTPGQGLQFLFEYFSETQRNKGNFPGRFSGRQFSNSRSEMNVSTLELGDSALYLCASSPGVTSTDTQYFGPGTRLTVL.

The chain is built from TRBV5-4 and TRBJ2-7; TRBD2 matches at 7 bases. J gave up 3 bases and V 4 bases, and 7 bases lay outside the gene matches. The CDR3 covers 14 residues. Looked up from germline, CDR1 is SGHNT and CDR2 is YYREEE (reference sequence). The CDR3 sequence is CASSQGLTGYEQYF. The DNA for the CDR3 is TGTGCCAGCAGCCAGGGACTAACGGGCTACGAGCAGTACTTC.

The chain couples TRBV28 to TRBJ1-6; TRBD1 might be the D (6 bases). Germline V gene lookup returns CDR1 MDHEN and CDR2 SYDVKM. V lost 5 bases and J lost 13, with 18 bases in between. This CDR3 comprises 14 residues. CDR3 DNA sequence: TGTGCCAGCAGTCCCCCCAGGGGCTTCGGGCCCCTCCACTTT. It translates to CASSPPRGFGPLHF.

The chain uses TRBV5-1 and TRBJ2-7; TRBD1 might be the D (5 bases). Germline loops: CDR1 SGHRS, CDR2 YFSETQ. V gave up 2 bases and J gave up 0 bases, with 12 bases separating them. The CDR3 loop spans 15 amino acids. The DNA of the CDR3 is TGCGCCAGCAGCTTAGGGGCCGCGAACTCCTACGAGCAGTACTTC. Amino acids: CASSLGAANSYEQYF.

The J gene is TRBJ1-1, the V gene TRBV23-1, with a tentative D call TRBD1 (5 bases). TRBV23-1 carries the ORF label, with uncertain function. V shed 6 bases and J shed 3 bases, with 23 bases lying between them. The CDR3 covers 17 residues. CDR3 DNA sequence: TGCGCCAGCAGGCAGGGAGGGAAGCTAACTTGGGACACTGAAGCTTTCTTT. Translated, it gives CASRQGGKLTWDTEAFF.

The chain links TRBV27 to TRBJ2-3; a weak D match, TRBD1 (6 bases). The CDR3 consists of 15 residues. Per the germline V gene, CDR1 is MNHEY and CDR2 is SMNVEV (reference sequence). The V and J ends lost 7 bases and 5 bases respectively, with 19 bases between them. CDR3 DNA: TGTGCCAGCACCTCGGACAGATCACAAGGAGATACGCAGTATTTT. It codes for CASTSDRSQGDTQYF.

The CDR3 region is CAWSVGVTANEQFF. In DNA form, the CDR3 reads TGTGCCTGGAGTGTAGGGGTGACGGCGAATGAGCAGTTCTTC. The V and J genes are TRBV30 and TRBJ2-1; a weak D match, TRBD1 (5 bases). Deletions cut 0 bases from V and 7 bases from J, with 13 bases between. This CDR3 spans 14 amino acids. CDR1 is GTSNPN, CDR2 SVGIG, per germline (reference sequence).

The V gene is TRBV10-3, the J gene TRBJ1-6, with a possible D match to TRBD1 (6 bases). The V end lost 3 bases, the J end lost 7 bases, and 10 bases lay between the germline ends. The CDR3 loop spans 14 amino acids. Germline V gives CDR1 ENHRY, CDR2 SYGVKD. DNA for the CDR3: TGTGCCATCAGTGATGGGCAGGGGAATTCACCCCTCCACTTT. Translating gives CAISDGQGNSPLHF.

DNA of the CDR3: TGTGCCAGCAAGGGACAGGGTATGGTAATCGAGACCCAGTACTTC. It yields the protein CASKGQGMVIETQYF. The J gene is TRBJ2-5, the V gene TRBV28, with TRBD1 matching over 9 bases. Losses at the gene ends were 7 bases for V and 5 bases for J; bases not matched to a gene: 11. The CDR3 spans 15 residues. Looked up from germline, CDR1 is MDHEN and CDR2 is SYDVKM.

This clone was detected only a few times. The chain uses TRBV6-5 and TRBJ2-7, with D tentatively TRBD2 (5 bases). CDR1 is MNHEY, CDR2 SVGAGI, per germline. The CDR3 length is 15 residues. V lost 2 bases and J lost 0, with 11 bases in between. The chain's CDR3 is CASSYEGSYSYEQYF. In DNA, the CDR3 is TGTGCCAGCAGTTACGAGGGAAGCTACTCCTACGAGCAGTACTTC.

The CDR3 nucleotides read TGTGCCAGTGAGGTGACAGCTGGAAACACCATATATTTT. It is translated as CASEVTAGNTIYF. The V and J genes are TRBV6-1 and TRBJ1-3; a weak D match, TRBD1 (5 bases). Germline loops: CDR1 MNHNS, CDR2 SASEGT. Trimming removed 9 bases at V and 2 bases at J, with 11 bases between. This CDR3 is built from 13 residues.

The rearrangement links TRBV4-2 to TRBJ1-4; the D is unclear. The germline CDR1 and CDR2 sequences are LGHNA and YNFKEQ. CDR3 length: 13 amino acids. Trimming left V 3 bases short and J 7 bases short, with 9 bases between. CDR3 nucleotides: TGTGCCAGCAGCCAGTGGCGGGCTGAAAAACTGTTTTTT. Protein product: CASSQWRAEKLFF.

This clone has just a few counts. The V and J genes are TRBV9 and TRBJ2-5; 12 bases agree with TRBD2. The CDR3 has 17 amino acids. The trim removed 3 bases at V and 5 bases at J, leaving 11 bases unmatched. Germline V gives CDR1 SGDLS, CDR2 YYNGEE. CDR3 residues: CASSALAGGPARETQYF. The CDR3 DNA is TGTGCCAGCAGCGCCCTAGCGGGGGGGCCGGCTCGGGAGACCCAGTACTTC.

The DNA for the CDR3 is TGTGCCAGCAGGACACGGGACTCAGAAAAGACCGGGGAGCTGTTTTTT. Its protein is CASRTRDSEKTGELFF. V and J are TRBV11-2 and TRBJ2-2; weak D call: TRBD2 (6 bases). This CDR3 has 16 amino acids. Germline-derived CDR1 and CDR2 are SGHAT and FQNNGV. V lost 6 bases, J lost 5 bases, and 19 bases lay in between.

The chain employs TRBV7-9 and TRBJ2-7, with D tentatively TRBD1 (5 bases). This CDR3 has 13 residues. Per germline, CDR1 SEHNR and CDR2 FQNEAQ (reference sequence). V was pared by 4 bases and J by 2 bases, with 9 bases between. CDR3 protein: CASSSDKAYEQYF. Here the CDR3 DNA reads TGTGCCAGCAGCTCGGACAAGGCCTACGAGCAGTACTTC.

V and J are TRBV9 and TRBJ1-5; TRBD1 matches 7 bases. CDR1 is SGDLS and CDR2 is YYNGEE in the germline V gene. Trimming removed 0 bases from V and 5 bases from J; junction bases left unmatched: 5. The CDR3 loop spans 15 amino acids. CDR3 bases: TGTGCCAGCAGCGTAGCTCCCGACAGGGATCAGCCCCAGCATTTT. It translates to CASSVAPDRDQPQHF.

For this clone: Compared with germline, one end of the junction differs, possibly owing to a read error. This rearrangement joins TRBV2 to TRBJ1-5, with 7 bases aligning to TRBD1. The CDR3 contains 14 residues. The germline V gene has CDR1 SNHLY and CDR2 FYNNEI. The CDR3 loop is CASSVEVSGTGDYF. Written as DNA, the CDR3 is TGTGCCAGCAGTGTAGAAGTCTCGGGTACAGGGGATTATTTT.